The rows below give T cell receptor beta chains drawn from one sample of a study of T-cell reconstitution after alpha-beta-depleted transplantation in children. TCRdb reprocessed the PCR reads via MiXCR and lists one record per CDR3 protein. This sample carries 440,000 or so distinct CDR3 sequences, over 40% of them seen once, and the ten largest clones take approximately 30%. Source: PBMCs, taken before TCRalphabeta/CD19-depleted stem cell transplant. These receptors were taken from a girl between 2 and 10 years old with aplastic anemia, due to receive a stem cell transplant. CDR3s include the opening cysteine and the closing phenylalanine or tryptophan. D genes are given only for firm matches. Clone size is given for some rows only: seen once, a few or many times, or a class if the clone is expanded.

V: TRBV20-1; D: .; J: TRBJ1-1; size: .; CDR3: CSARLGNTEAFF; DNA: TGCAGTGCTAGACTGGGGAACACTGAAGCTTTCTTT
V: TRBV7-8; D: .; J: TRBJ2-1; size: many; CDR3: CASSANEGEQFF; DNA: TGTGCCAGCAGCGCTAATGAAGGGGAACAGTTCTTC
V: TRBV20-1; D: .; J: TRBJ2-7; size: .; CDR3: CSADLTYEQYF; DNA: TGCAGCGCTGACTTAACCTACGAGCAGTACTTC
V: TRBV7-2; D: .; J: TRBJ2-5; size: many; CDR3: CASSLEVSPWETQYF; DNA: TGTGCCAGCAGCTTAGAAGTAAGCCCTTGGGAGACCCAGTACTTC
V: TRBV9; D: .; J: TRBJ2-5; size: few; CDR3: CASSVGQGIVQETQYF; DNA: TGTGCCAGCAGCGTAGGCCAGGGTATCGTACAAGAGACCCAGTACTTC
V: TRBV20-1; D: TRBD2; J: TRBJ2-4; size: many; CDR3: CSALSGREAKNIQYF; DNA: TGCAGTGCACTTAGCGGGAGAGAAGCCAAAAACATTCAGTACTTC
V: TRBV20-1; D: .; J: TRBJ2-3; size: .; CDR3: CSAPPLISTDTQYF; DNA: TGCAGTGCTCCTCCTCTTATTAGCACAGATACGCAGTATTTT
V: TRBV4-1; D: .; J: TRBJ2-3; size: .; CDR3: CASSQGTWGADTQYF; DNA: TGCGCCAGCAGCCAAGGGACGTGGGGTGCAGATACGCAGTATTTT
V: TRBV10-3; D: .; J: TRBJ1-1; size: .; CDR3: CAGTRGNTEAFF; DNA: TGTGCCGGAACCCGGGGGAACACTGAAGCTTTCTTT
V: TRBV20-1; D: .; J: TRBJ1-2; size: many; CDR3: CSASRAGGYGYTF; DNA: TGCAGTGCTTCTAGGGCGGGCGGCTATGGCTACACCTTC
V: TRBV20-1; D: TRBD1; J: TRBJ2-2; size: .; CDR3: CSSCLGQGCTGELFF; DNA: TGCAGTTCGTGCCTAGGACAGGGATGTACCGGGGAGCTGTTTTTT
V: TRBV15; D: .; J: TRBJ2-3; size: .; CDR3: CATRPTGSDTQYF; DNA: TGTGCCACCAGACCTACAGGTTCGGATACGCAGTATTTT
V: TRBV19; D: .; J: TRBJ1-5; size: .; CDR3: CASTAGSGNQPQHF; DNA: TGTGCCAGTACCGCAGGGTCGGGCAATCAGCCCCAGCATTTT
V: TRBV4-1; D: .; J: TRBJ2-1; size: many; CDR3: CASSEREALGSYNEQFF; DNA: TGCGCCAGCAGCGAGAGAGAAGCGTTGGGGTCCTACAATGAGCAGTTCTTC
V: TRBV29-1; D: TRBD1; J: TRBJ2-7; size: .; CDR3: CSAQRGTGRSYEQYF; DNA: TGCAGCGCTCAGCGCGGGACAGGACGCTCCTACGAGCAGTACTTC
V: TRBV25-1; D: TRBD2; J: TRBJ2-4; size: .; CDR3: CASSESGGTIQYF; DNA: TGTGCCAGCAGTGAATCGGGAGGCACTATTCAGTACTTC
V: TRBV20-1; D: TRBD1; J: TRBJ2-1; size: .; CDR3: CSANDRGVYNEQFF; DNA: TGCAGTGCAAATGACAGGGGCGTCTACAATGAGCAGTTCTTC
V: TRBV10-3; D: .; J: TRBJ2-3; size: few; CDR3: CAIRGEADTQYF; DNA: TGTGCCATCAGGGGGGAGGCGGATACGCAGTATTTT
V: TRBV7-9; D: .; J: TRBJ1-2; size: few; CDR3: CASSLENTPYYGYTF; DNA: TGTGCCAGCAGCTTAGAGAACACTCCTTACTATGGCTACACCTTC
V: TRBV6-2/TRBV6-3; D: TRBD2; J: TRBJ2-3; size: few; CDR3: CAIGLATSTDTQYF; DNA: TGTGCCATCGGACTAGCTACTAGCACAGATACGCAGTATTTT
V: TRBV7-6; D: .; J: TRBJ2-3; size: .; CDR3: CASSEDPLTGDTQYF; DNA: TGTGCCAGCAGCGAAGACCCCCTTACGGGGGATACGCAGTATTTT
V: TRBV5-1; D: TRBD1; J: TRBJ2-7; size: many; CDR3: CASSPRDRGYEQYF; DNA: TGCGCCAGCAGCCCCCGGGACAGGGGGTACGAGCAGTACTTC
V: TRBV4-1; D: .; J: TRBJ2-7; size: .; CDR3: CASSQAPNYEQYF; DNA: TGCGCCAGCAGCCAAGCCCCGAACTACGAGCAGTACTTC
V: TRBV4-1; D: TRBD2; J: TRBJ2-1; size: few; CDR3: CASSQSWLAGYNEQFF; DNA: TGCGCCAGCAGCCAATCGTGGCTAGCGGGATACAATGAGCAGTTCTTC
V: TRBV5-5; D: .; J: TRBJ2-7; size: .; CDR3: CASSLAIQGSVSEQYF; DNA: TGTGCCAGCAGCTTGGCCATACAGGGCTCTGTGTCCGAGCAGTACTTC
V: TRBV29-1; D: TRBD1; J: TRBJ2-2; size: .; CDR3: CSAQGTSGGNPGELFF; DNA: TGCAGCGCCCAAGGAACCTCAGGGGGCAATCCCGGGGAGCTGTTTTTT
V: TRBV7-2; D: TRBD1; J: TRBJ2-1; size: .; CDR3: CASRTIPGQGYNEQFF; DNA: TGTGCCAGCAGAACCATACCGGGACAGGGGTACAATGAGCAGTTCTTC
V: TRBV29-1; D: TRBD2; J: TRBJ2-1; size: .; CDR3: CSVRLAGGRGGNEQFF; DNA: TGCAGCGTCCGACTAGCGGGGGGCCGGGGCGGGAATGAGCAGTTCTTC